Shown below are 10 T cell receptor beta chains from a single sample sequenced in a study of blood T cell repertoires in COVID-19. Libraries were prepared by immunoSEQ multiplex PCR; TCRdb keeps only in-frame clonotypes and omits some of them. The profile shows some 80,000 clones, more than 65% of them singletons. Sequencing was done on a sample of peripheral blood. These receptors all come from a woman of 80 years or more with active or convalescent COVID-19.

V gene TRBV7-3 combines with J gene TRBJ1-2; 8 bases match TRBD1. CDR1 is SGHTA, CDR2 FQGTGA, per germline. The CDR3 consists of 12 residues. DNA of the CDR3: TGTGGTCAGGGGGCTAAGAGGTATGGCTACACCTTC. The encoded protein is CGQGAKRYGYTF.

The CDR3 sequence is CASSRVVAGGSTSTDTQYF. The DNA for the CDR3 is TGCGCCAGCAGCAGGGTGGTAGCGGGGGGGTCGACTAGCACAGATACGCAGTATTTT. This chain joins TRBV5-1 and TRBJ2-3; 11 nucleotides line up with TRBD2. Trimming took 4 bases from V and 0 from J; bases not matched to a gene: 13. Germline V CDR1 and CDR2: SGHRS, YFSETQ. This CDR3 contains 19 residues.

This sequence joins TRBV7-2 and TRBJ1-2; D perhaps matches TRBD1 (6 bases). This CDR3 is 14 amino acids long. V lost 6 bases and J lost 8, with 19 bases in between. Germline lookup yields CDR1 SGHTA and CDR2 FQGNSA. CDR3 sequence (DNA): TGTGCCAGCAGGGAAGGGGCAGGGGTTGGAGGCTACACCTTC. Residues: CASREGAGVGGYTF.

This clone was found a few times. The chain couples TRBV27 to TRBJ1-6, with unresolved D. Trimming removed 5 bases from V and 6 bases from J, with 11 bases in between. Germline CDR1 is MNHEY and CDR2 is SMNVEV (reference sequence). CDR3 length equals 14 residues. This chain's CDR3 is CASSAGLSNSPLHF. The CDR3 DNA follows: TGTGCCAGCAGTGCCGGACTGAGTAATTCACCCCTCCACTTT.

This chain links TRBV7-9 with TRBJ1-4, with 7 bases matching TRBD1. Unmatched junction bases numbered 7, after V lost 4 bases and J lost 8 bases. Germline values: CDR1 SEHNR, CDR2 FQNEAQ (reference sequence). This CDR3 region has 14 residues. CDR3 nucleotide sequence: TGTGCCAGCAGCTCAGGGGGATTGAACGAAAAACTGTTTTTT. Amino acid sequence: CASSSGGLNEKLFF.

The rearrangement joins TRBV7-2 to TRBJ1-1, with TRBD1 as a possible D gene (6 bases). Germline V gives CDR1 SGHTA, CDR2 FQGNSA. This CDR3 contains 13 residues. Trimming shortened V by 4 bases and J by 1 base, and 7 bases separated the two germline ends. The CDR3 DNA is TGTGCCAGCAGCTCACAGGGGAACACTGAAGCTTTCTTT. Its protein is CASSSQGNTEAFF.

This clone was seen a handful of times. The J gene is TRBJ2-1, the V gene TRBV4-2; 13 positions match TRBD2. The V gene end was trimmed by 5 bases and the J gene end by 10 bases; junction bases not matched to a gene: 11. Germline CDR1 reads LGHNA; CDR2 reads YNFKEQ. CDR3 length: 16 amino acids. CDR3 protein: CASSIVGLAGEGEQFF. Written as DNA, the CDR3 is TGTGCCAGCAGCATTGTAGGACTAGCGGGAGAAGGAGAGCAGTTCTTC.

CDR3 nucleotides: TGTGCCAGCTCATCGACAGGGGGCGTTCAGACTGAAGCTTTCTTT. It encodes CASSSTGGVQTEAFF. The gene calls are TRBV18 and TRBJ1-1; 10 bases match TRBD1. CDR3 size: 15 residues. With V trimmed by 5 bases and J by 5 bases, 8 bases remained unmatched. CDR1 is KGHSH, CDR2 LQKENI, per germline.

For the CDR3, the DNA is TGCGCCAGCAGCTTGGGACTCGGGGGGTTTGGCAATGAGCAGTTCTTC. Its translation is CASSLGLGGFGNEQFF. V gene TRBV5-1 combines with J gene TRBJ2-1, with TRBD2 identical over 7 bases. Germline V gives CDR1 SGHRS, CDR2 YFSETQ. The length of the CDR3 is 16 residues. V lost 0 bases, J lost 6 bases, and 9 bases stayed unmatched.

Points on this clone: Germline is not matched at one junction end, which may reflect a read error. The chain carries TRBV7-2 and TRBJ2-2; 7 bases align to TRBD2. The CDR3 runs 14 residues. Germline V gives CDR1 SGHTA, CDR2 FQGNSA. CDR3 nucleotides: TGTGCCAGCAGCTTAGGGCCCAGTGCGGGGGTGCTGTTTTTT. This encodes CASSLGPSAGVLFF.